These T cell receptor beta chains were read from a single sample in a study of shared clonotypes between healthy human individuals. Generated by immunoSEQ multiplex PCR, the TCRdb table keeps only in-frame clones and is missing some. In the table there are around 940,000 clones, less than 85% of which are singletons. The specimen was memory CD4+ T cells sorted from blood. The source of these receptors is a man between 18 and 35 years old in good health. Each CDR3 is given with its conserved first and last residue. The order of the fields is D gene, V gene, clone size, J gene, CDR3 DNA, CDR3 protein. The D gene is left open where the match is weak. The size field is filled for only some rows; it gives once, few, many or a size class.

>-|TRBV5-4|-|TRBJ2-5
TGTGCCAGCAGTTACAAGGGGGAGGGGACCCAGTACTTC
CASSYKGEGTQYF
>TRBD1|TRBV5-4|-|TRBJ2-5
TGTGCCAGCAGTGGGGGACAGGGGTGGGAGACCCAGTACTTC
CASSGGQGWETQYF
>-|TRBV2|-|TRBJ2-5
TGTGCCAGCAGTCCGGAAGCGACAGCCCAGGCTAAGACCCAGTACTTC
CASSPEATAQAKTQYF
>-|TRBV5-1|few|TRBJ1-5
TGCGCCAGCAGCGTCGGCGGCAATCAGCCCCAGCATTTT
CASSVGGNQPQHF
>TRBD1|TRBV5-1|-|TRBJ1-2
TGCGCCAGCACCCCACAGGGGGCACTGGGCTACACCTTC
CASTPQGALGYTF
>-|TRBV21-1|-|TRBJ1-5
TGTGCCAGCAGCAAAGCCCCGGACATCAGGGGCCAACAAAGCAATCAGCCCCAGCATTTT
CASSKAPDIRGQQSNQPQHF
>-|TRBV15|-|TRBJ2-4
TGTGCCACCAGCAAGATCGCCCAGGACGCCAAAAACATTCAGTACTTC
CATSKIAQDAKNIQYF
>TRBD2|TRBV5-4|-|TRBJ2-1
TGTGCCAGCAGCTTGAGGACTAGCGGGAGTCGCGATGAGCAGTTCTTC
CASSLRTSGSRDEQFF
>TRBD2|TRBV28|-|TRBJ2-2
TGTGCCAGCGTAGGAAGACTAGCGGTTAACACCGGGGAGCTGTTTTTT
CASVGRLAVNTGELFF
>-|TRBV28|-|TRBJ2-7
TGTGCCAGCAGTTTACCCCCCCCAGGTCCCTACGAGCAGTACTTC
CASSLPPPGPYEQYF
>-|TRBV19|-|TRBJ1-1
TGTGCCAGTAGTGGGTGGCTTGCGCAGGGAAACACTGAAGCTTTCTTT
CASSGWLAQGNTEAFF
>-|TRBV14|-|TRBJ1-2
TGTGCCAGCAGCCAAGAAAGGAATGGCTACACCTTC
CASSQERNGYTF
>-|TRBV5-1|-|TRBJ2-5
TGCGCCAGCAGCCCCCCCCCGGGCGGGGCGGGGGAGACCCAGTACTTC
CASSPPPGGAGETQYF
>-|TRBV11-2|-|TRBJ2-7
TGTGCCAGCAGCTTAGAGAGGGTTCTGACCTACGAGCAGTACTTC
CASSLERVLTYEQYF
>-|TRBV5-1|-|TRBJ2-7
TGCGCCAGCAGCCAACCGGGCCTCGAGCAGTACTTC
CASSQPGLEQYF
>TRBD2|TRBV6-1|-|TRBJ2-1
TGTGCCAGCAGGTCAGGGACTAGCGTCAATGAGCAGTTCTTC
CASRSGTSVNEQFF
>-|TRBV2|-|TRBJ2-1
TGTGCCAGCATAGCAGGCCGGGCCAATGAGCAGTTCTTC
CASIAGRANEQFF
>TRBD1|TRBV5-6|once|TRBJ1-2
TGTGCCAGCAGCGGTAGGGACAGGGGCCATGGCTACACCTTC
CASSGRDRGHGYTF
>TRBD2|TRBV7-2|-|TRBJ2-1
TGTGCCAGCAGCCTGGATGGTAGCGGGGGTTACAATGAGCAGTTCTTC
CASSLDGSGGYNEQFF
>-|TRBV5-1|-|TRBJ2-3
TGCGCCAGCAGCTGGGAGGACAGCCAACCGACAGATACGCAGTATTTT
CASSWEDSQPTDTQYF
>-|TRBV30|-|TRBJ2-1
TGTGCCTGGACTGCGGGCTCCTACAATGAGCAGTTCTTC
CAWTAGSYNEQFF
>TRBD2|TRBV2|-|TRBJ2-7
TGTGCCAGCACTTCCTGGGCTAGCGGGGCATCCTACGAGCAGTACTTC
CASTSWASGASYEQYF
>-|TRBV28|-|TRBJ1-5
TGTGCCAGCAGTCCCCCGGGAGGGGGTGTGACCCAGCATTTT
CASSPPGGGVTQHF
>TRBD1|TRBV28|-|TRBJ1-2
TGTGCCAGCAGTTCGGCCGGGACAGGGGGAAACTATGGCTACACCTTC
CASSSAGTGGNYGYTF
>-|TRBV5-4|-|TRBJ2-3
TGTGCCAGCAGCTCCTTAGTGGGACTCACAGATACGCAGTATTTT
CASSSLVGLTDTQYF
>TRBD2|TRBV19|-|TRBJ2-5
TGTGCCAGTAGTACAGGGACTAGCGGGAGAGGGACCCAGTACTTC
CASSTGTSGRGTQYF
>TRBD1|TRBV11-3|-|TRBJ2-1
TGTGCCAGCAGCTTAAGACAGGGTGCGAGGAATGAGCAGTTCTTC
CASSLRQGARNEQFF
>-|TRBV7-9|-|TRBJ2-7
TGTGCCAGCAGCTTCGGGCGGGGGCCCTACGAGCAGTACTTC
CASSFGRGPYEQYF
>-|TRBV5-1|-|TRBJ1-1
TGCGCCAGCAGCTTGGGGGAATTAACTGAAGCTTTCTTT
CASSLGELTEAFF
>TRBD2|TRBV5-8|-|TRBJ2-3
TGTGCCAGCAGCTTGGAAGGGACTAGAGCAGATACGCAGTATTTT
CASSLEGTRADTQYF
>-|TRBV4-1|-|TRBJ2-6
TGCGCCAGCAGCCAAGGTCCAGGCTATAGGGCCAACGTCCTGACTTTC
CASSQGPGYRANVLTF
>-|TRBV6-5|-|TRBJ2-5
TGTGCCAGCAGTTCCAGTGGGGGCGAGACCCAGTACTTC
CASSSSGGETQYF
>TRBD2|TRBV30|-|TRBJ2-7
TGTGCCTGGAGTGTACGGGGGGGTAACGAGCAGTACTTC
CAWSVRGGNEQYF
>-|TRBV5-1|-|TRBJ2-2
TGCGCCAGCAGCCCTAGGTCAGGGGCCAACACCGGGGAGCTGTTTTTT
CASSPRSGANTGELFF
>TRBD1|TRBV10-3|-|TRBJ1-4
TGTGCCATCAGCCGACAGGGAGGTAATGAAAAACTGTTTTTT
CAISRQGGNEKLFF